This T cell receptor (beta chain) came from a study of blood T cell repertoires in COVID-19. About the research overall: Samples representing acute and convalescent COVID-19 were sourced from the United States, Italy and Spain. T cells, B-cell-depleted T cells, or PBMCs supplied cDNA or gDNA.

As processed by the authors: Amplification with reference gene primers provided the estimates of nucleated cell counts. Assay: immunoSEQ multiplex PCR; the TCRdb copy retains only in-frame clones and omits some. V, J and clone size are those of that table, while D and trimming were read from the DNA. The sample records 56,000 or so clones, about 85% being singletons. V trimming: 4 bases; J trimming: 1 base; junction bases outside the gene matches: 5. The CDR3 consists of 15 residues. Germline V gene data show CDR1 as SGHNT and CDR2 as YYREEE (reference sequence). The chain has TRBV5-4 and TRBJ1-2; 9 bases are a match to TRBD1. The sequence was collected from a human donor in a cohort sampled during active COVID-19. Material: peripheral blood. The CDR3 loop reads CASSIQGAGNYGYTF. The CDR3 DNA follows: TGTGCCAGCAGCATACAGGGGGCGGGTAACTATGGCTACACCTTC. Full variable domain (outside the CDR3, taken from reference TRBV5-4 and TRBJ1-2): ETGVTQSPTHLIKTRGQQVTLRCSSQSGHNTVSWYQQALGQGPQFIFQYYREEENGRGNFPPRFSGLQFPNYSSELNVNALELDDSALYLCASSIQGAGNYGYTFGSGTRLTVV.